This T cell receptor beta chain was identified in a study of cytomegalovirus exposure and HLA in healthy donors. Study results and limitations: Diagnosis of cytomegalovirus status made by the classifier reportedly showed high specificity and sensitivity.

Amplification used 60 Vbeta primers and 13 Jbeta primers. Some clones are missing from TCRdb's copy, which holds only in-frame ones; the method was immunoSEQ multiplex PCR. Here the sample spans about 170,000 clones, 65% to 90% being singletons. Germline CDR1 reads KGHSH; CDR2 reads LQKENI. V lost 3 bases to trimming and J lost 5 bases, with 16 bases between them. This CDR3 is 15 amino acids long. In the case of this clone: Its specificity is unknown.

The rearrangement links TRBV18 to TRBJ1-2; D remains unclear. The origin of this receptor is a male donor in good health and CMV-seronegative. The sample was PBMCs. The CDR3 DNA reads TGTGCCAGCTCACCGGAAGGCTCGCCGCGGTATGGCTACACCTTC. Translating it yields CASSPEGSPRYGYTF.